Following are 25 T cell receptor beta chains from one sample sequenced in a study of blood T cell repertoires in COVID-19. Repertoires were generated with immunoSEQ multiplex PCR, while TCRdb's copy carries only in-frame clones and drops some. The sample lists around 71,000 clones; roughly 86% were seen once. Material for sequencing was peripheral blood. The receptors originated from a woman in her sixties with acute or convalescent COVID-19.

The gene calls are TRBV6-2 or TRBV6-3 and TRBJ2-7; weak D call: TRBD1 (6 bases). Trimming removed 4 bases from V and 2 bases from J, with 9 bases in between. The CDR3 is 13 residues long. The V gene's germline CDR1 is MNHEY and CDR2 SVGEGT. The CDR3 is CASSFWTAYEQYF. In DNA form, the CDR3 reads TGTGCCAGCAGTTTTTGGACAGCCTACGAGCAGTACTTC.

The chain is built from TRBV11-2 and TRBJ2-7; 7 bases line up with TRBD1. The CDR3 has 12 residues. J gave up 5 bases and V 5 bases, and 3 bases lay outside the gene matches. The germline V gene has CDR1 SGHAT and CDR2 FQNNGV. CDR3 residues: CASSATGNEQYF. For the CDR3, the DNA is TGTGCCAGCAGCGCGACAGGGAACGAGCAGTACTTC.

This clone showed up just once. V gene TRBV19 combines with J gene TRBJ2-1; 11 nucleotides match TRBD2. The CDR3 is 13 amino acids. J was trimmed by 8 bases and V by 6 bases; bases with no gene match: 3. In germline, CDR1 is LNHDA, CDR2 SQIVND (reference sequence). The CDR3 region is CASRTSGGYEQFF. CDR3 DNA sequence: TGTGCCAGTAGAACTAGCGGGGGTTATGAGCAGTTCTTC.

The chain is built from TRBV24-1 and TRBJ1-2; TRBD1 matches 7 bases. This CDR3 spans 15 amino acids. After removal of 3 bases from V and 5 bases from J, the junction contained 8 bases not matched to a gene. Germline lookup yields CDR1 KGHDR and CDR2 SFDVKD. The CDR3 sequence is CATSDGSGTEYGYTF. In DNA, the CDR3 is TGTGCCACCAGTGATGGCTCCGGGACAGAGTATGGCTACACCTTC.

The gene calls are TRBV28 and TRBJ2-3, with TRBD1 as a possible D gene (7 bases). Trimming shortened V by 5 bases and J by 3 bases, and 12 bases separated the two germline ends. There are 14 residues in the CDR3. Per germline, CDR1 MDHEN and CDR2 SYDVKM. The CDR3 bases are TGTGCCAGCAGTCCAGGGGGGCCGACAGATACGCAGTATTTT. This encodes CASSPGGPTDTQYF. The full variable domain, in which reference TRBV28 and TRBJ2-3 provide the parts outside the CDR3, is DVKVTQSSRYLVKRTGEKVFLECVQDMDHENMFWYRQDPGLGLRLIYFSYDVKMKEKGDIPEGYSVSREKKERFSLILESASTNQTSMYLCASSPGGPTDTQYFGPGTRLTVL.

The chain combines TRBV9 with TRBJ1-1, with D possibly being TRBD1 (6 bases). The CDR3 is 14 amino acids. Germline assignment: CDR1 SGDLS and CDR2 YYNGEE. Trimming took 4 bases from V and 5 from J, leaving 15 bases between them. CDR3 in amino acids: CASSPTGLRTEAFF. CDR3 DNA sequence: TGTGCCAGCAGCCCGACAGGACTGAGGACTGAAGCTTTCTTT.

The chain carries TRBV27 and TRBJ1-2; D may be TRBD1 (6 bases). Trimming removed 5 bases at V and 3 bases at J, with 10 bases between. Germline V gene lookup returns CDR1 MNHEY and CDR2 SMNVEV (reference sequence). This CDR3 spans 13 amino acids. This CDR3 is CASSNGGHYGYTF. The CDR3 DNA follows: TGTGCCAGCAGTAACGGGGGGCACTATGGCTACACCTTC.

The rearrangement uses TRBV28 and TRBJ2-1; a weak D match, TRBD1 (5 bases). V dropped 5 bases and J dropped 5 bases, with 10 bases sitting between them. This CDR3 has 13 amino acids. CDR1 is MDHEN and CDR2 is SYDVKM in the germline V gene. The CDR3 spells CASSLGLNNEQFF. The CDR3 DNA is TGTGCCAGCAGTCTGGGGCTCAACAATGAGCAGTTCTTC.

The gene calls are TRBV28 and TRBJ1-3; D is uncertain. The V and J ends lost 1 base and 0 bases respectively, with 16 bases between them. This CDR3 has 18 amino acids. CDR1 MDHEN and CDR2 SYDVKM come from the germline V gene. CDR3 bases: TGTGCCAGCAGTTTATTCTCGGCACGTCGACACTCTGGAAACACCATATATTTT. It specifies CASSLFSARRHSGNTIYF.

This clone was found once. V is TRBV27 and J is TRBJ1-1; D gene ambiguous. Trimming removed 1 base at V and 5 bases at J, with 14 bases between. The CDR3 has 15 amino acids. Germline V gene sequence: CDR1 MNHEY, CDR2 SMNVEV (reference sequence). The chain's CDR3 is CASSLFPLPRTEAFF. Here the CDR3 DNA reads TGTGCCAGCAGTTTATTCCCCTTGCCGAGAACTGAAGCTTTCTTT.

The CDR3: CASSPRQGGKETQYF. In nucleotides, the CDR3 is TGTGCCAGCAGTCCTCGACAGGGGGGGAAGGAGACCCAGTACTTC. The V call is TRBV28, the J call TRBJ2-5, with 9 bases fitting TRBD1. Germline CDR1 reads MDHEN; CDR2 reads SYDVKM. The CDR3 covers 15 residues. V trimming: 5 bases; J trimming: 5 bases; junction bases outside the gene matches: 9.

The J gene is TRBJ1-2, the V gene TRBV28; D is undetermined. CDR3 length equals 14 residues. With 3 bases removed from V and 2 bases from J, the gap between germline ends came to 10 bases. The germline V gene has CDR1 MDHEN and CDR2 SYDVKM. The CDR3 sequence: CASSLGRRNYGYTF. The CDR3 coding sequence is TGTGCCAGCAGTTTGGGCCGTAGGAACTATGGCTACACCTTC.

The rearrangement links TRBV5-6 to TRBJ2-7; perhaps TRBD1 as D (6 bases). V was pared by 4 bases and J by 2 bases, with 10 bases between. The CDR3 has 13 residues. Germline V gene lookup returns CDR1 SGHDT and CDR2 YYEEEE. The CDR3 nucleotides read TGTGCCAGCAGCAACGGACAGACCTACGAGCAGTACTTC. Its translation is CASSNGQTYEQYF.

The genes are TRBV11-3 and TRBJ2-5; TRBD2 matches at 8 bases. Germline V gene sequence: CDR1 SGHNT, CDR2 YENEEA. The ends lost 5 bases at V and 5 bases at J; junction bases unmatched: 10. The CDR3 contains 15 residues. CDR3 in DNA: TGTGCCAGCAGCCCCGGGGGGGGAGTTGAGGAGACCCAGTACTTC. Translation: CASSPGGGVEETQYF. Combining the CDR3 with reference TRBV11-3 and TRBJ2-5 gives the whole variable domain EAGVVQSPRYKIIEKKQPVAFWCNPISGHNTLYWYLQNLGQGPELLIRYENEEAVDDSQLPKDRFSAERLKGVDSTLKIQPAELGDSAVYLCASSPGGGVEETQYFGPGTRLLVL.

CDR3 coding DNA: TGTGCCATCAGCCCCGACAGGGTTGGCTACACCTTC. Translated: CAISPDRVGYTF. The J gene is TRBJ1-2, the V gene TRBV10-3, with 7 bases identical to TRBD1. The germline CDR1 and CDR2 sequences are ENHRY and SYGVKD. This CDR3 has 12 amino acids. V shed 6 bases and J 7 bases; nucleotides not matched to a gene: 5.

The gene calls are TRBV7-9 and TRBJ2-5; D is perhaps TRBD2 (5 bases). V was clipped by 5 bases and J by 2 bases, with 12 bases between them. In germline, CDR1 is SEHNR, CDR2 FQNEAQ (reference sequence). CDR3 length: 14 amino acids. The CDR3: CASSPRRGQETQYF. DNA for the CDR3: TGTGCCAGCAGCCCCCGCAGAGGGCAAGAGACCCAGTACTTC.

The V gene is TRBV5-6, the J gene TRBJ2-5; TRBD1 matches at 8 bases. Germline CDR1 reads SGHDT; CDR2 reads YYEEEE. This CDR3 has 15 amino acids. J was trimmed by 0 bases and V by 4 bases; bases with no gene match: 5. CDR3 sequence reads: CASSTGQGHQETQYF. As DNA, the CDR3 is TGTGCCAGCAGCACAGGACAGGGACACCAAGAGACCCAGTACTTC.

The chain has TRBV3-1 (or the pseudogene TRBV3-2) and TRBJ2-7; 7 bases align to TRBD1. This CDR3 has 16 amino acids. Losses at the gene ends were 3 bases for V and 3 bases for J; bases not matched to a gene: 11. The germline gives CDR1 LGHDT, CDR2 YNNKEL (reference sequence). CDR3 DNA: TGTGCCAGCAGCCACTCTGGGCAGGGGGTTTTCTACGAGCAGTACTTC. It is translated as CASSHSGQGVFYEQYF.

The chain uses TRBV7-9 and TRBJ1-4; the D is unclear. Germline CDR1 is SEHNR and CDR2 is FQNEAQ (reference sequence). This CDR3 spans 15 amino acids. The V end lost 5 bases, the J end lost 3 bases, and 13 bases lay between the germline ends. The CDR3 DNA reads TGTGCCAGCAGCCTAGGCGGGGAGGCTAATGAAAAACTGTTTTTT. Its protein product is CASSLGGEANEKLFF.

The gene calls are TRBV3-1 (or the pseudogene TRBV3-2) and TRBJ2-5; 8 bases are a match to TRBD1. This CDR3 has 15 amino acids. V lost 0 bases and J lost 4; bases outside the gene matches: 4. Germline CDR1 is LGHDT and CDR2 is YNNKEL (reference sequence). CDR3 in amino acids: CASSQEPDRGETQYF. The DNA of the CDR3 is TGTGCCAGCAGCCAAGAGCCCGACAGGGGAGAGACCCAGTACTTC.

The rearrangement joins TRBV4-3 to TRBJ2-4, with D maybe TRBD2 (7 bases). V shed 1 base and J shed 8 bases, with 15 bases lying between them. The CDR3 spans 15 residues. The germline gives CDR1 LGHNA, CDR2 YSLEER. CDR3 residues: CASSQAPLGGDIQYF. CDR3 coding DNA: TGCGCCAGCAGCCAAGCGCCTTTAGGGGGGGACATTCAGTACTTC.

The chain has TRBV9 and TRBJ2-2; 9 nucleotides agree with TRBD1. Germline V gives CDR1 SGDLS, CDR2 YYNGEE. The CDR3 totals 15 residues. V gave up 6 bases and J gave up 5 bases; unmatched junction bases: 8. CDR3: CASTRTGVRTGELFF. The CDR3 coding sequence is TGTGCCAGCACCCGGACAGGGGTTAGAACCGGGGAGCTGTTTTTT.

The CDR3 reads CASSLKGSSYNSPLHF. CDR3 in DNA: TGTGCCAGCAGCTTAAAAGGGAGCTCCTATAATTCACCCCTCCACTTT. The chain is built from TRBV5-4 and TRBJ1-6, with D unclear. Between the trimmed V and J ends, which lost 2 bases and 0 bases, there was a span of 9 bases. This CDR3 region has 16 residues. Germline V gene sequence: CDR1 SGHNT, CDR2 YYREEE (reference sequence).

The V gene is TRBV28, the J gene TRBJ1-2; no definite D call. The ends were cut back, 3 bases at V and 14 bases at J, with 13 bases in the middle. The CDR3 contains 11 residues. Per the germline V gene, CDR1 is MDHEN and CDR2 is SYDVKM. The CDR3 sequence: CASSFASQKTF. The CDR3 DNA reads as TGTGCCAGCAGTTTTGCGTCTCAAAAAACCTTC.

J is TRBJ2-2 and V is TRBV28, with a tentative D call TRBD2 (6 bases). The CDR3 consists of 12 residues. V lost 8 bases and J lost 6, with 10 bases in between. CDR1 and CDR2 from the germline V gene are MDHEN and SYDVKM. This CDR3 is CASRETAGELFF. CDR3 nucleotide sequence: TGTGCCAGCCGGGAGACGGCCGGGGAGCTGTTTTTT.